Following are 23 T cell receptor beta chains from one sample sequenced in a study of cytomegalovirus exposure and HLA in healthy donors. Use of 60 Vbeta and 13 Jbeta primers characterized the PCR. The repertoire was sequenced with immunoSEQ multiplex PCR; TCRdb's copy has only in-frame clones and lacks some. Seen here are more than 75,000 clones, 90% observed once, and the top ten hold 2% to 2.5%. Specimen: PBMCs. These receptors originate from a young man in good health and CMV-seronegative.

This chain links TRBV27 with TRBJ2-5, with TRBD1 matching over 10 bases. With the DNA end fitting TRBJ2-7 better, the J assignment may be wrong. CDR1 is MNHEY, CDR2 SMNVEV, per germline (reference sequence). This CDR3 spans 15 amino acids. The CDR3 here is CASSFTGTGAYEQYF. The CDR3 DNA reads TGTGCCAGCAGTTTTACCGGGACAGGGGCGTACGAGCAGTACTTC.

The V call is TRBV28, the J call TRBJ1-3; 10 bases map to TRBD1. Unmatched junction bases numbered 10, after V lost 6 bases and J lost 5 bases. This CDR3 region has 16 residues. Germline CDR1 MDHEN, CDR2 SYDVKM. The CDR3: CASRSQGTGVRNTIYF. CDR3 DNA sequence: TGTGCCAGCAGGTCTCAGGGGACAGGGGTTCGAAACACCATATATTTT.

The V gene is TRBV29-1, the J gene TRBJ1-1; D may be TRBD1 (5 bases). From germline, CDR1 is SQVTM and CDR2 ANQGSEA. CDR3 length: 11 amino acids. V shed 7 bases and J shed 1 base, with 7 bases lying between them. The DNA for the CDR3 is TGCAGCGCCCAGGGGAACACTGAAGCTTTCTTT. This gives the protein CSAQGNTEAFF.

The CDR3 protein is CASSLSGGETVDQPQHF. CDR3 bases: TGTGCCAGCAGCTTATCCGGTGGTGAGACAGTTGATCAGCCCCAGCATTTT. The chain employs TRBV7-9 and TRBJ1-5, with a tentative D call TRBD1 (5 bases). Germline loops: CDR1 SEHNR, CDR2 FQNEAQ (reference sequence). V was cut by 2 bases and J by 5 bases, with 19 bases left in between. The length of the CDR3 is 17 residues.

This chain connects TRBV6-6 to TRBJ2-5; D not certain. The CDR3 is 11 residues long. Trimming pared 6 bases from V and 5 bases from J, leaving 7 bases between. Germline V gene sequence: CDR1 MNHNY, CDR2 SVGAGI (reference sequence). For the CDR3, the DNA is TGTGCCAGCAGCCCCCTTGAGACCCAGTACTTC. Translation gives CASSPLETQYF.

The rearrangement links TRBV7-9 to TRBJ2-3; no clear D gene. The V gene's germline CDR1 is SEHNR and CDR2 FQNEAQ (reference sequence). The CDR3 runs to 13 residues. V shed 6 bases and J shed 4 bases, with 11 bases lying between them. The CDR3 nucleotides read TGTGCCAGCAGACTGGCCGGAGCAGATACGCAGTATTTT. Protein: CASRLAGADTQYF.

The rearrangement joins TRBV5-6 to TRBJ2-6; D gene unclear. Between the trimmed V and J ends, which lost 4 bases and 0 bases, there was a span of 20 bases. Germline V gene data show CDR1 as SGHDT and CDR2 as YYEEEE. The length of the CDR3 is 19 residues. The CDR3 region has the DNA TGTGCCAGCAGCCACATCTATACGCCGTCTAGCTCTGGGGCCAACGTCCTGACTTTC. Protein product: CASSHIYTPSSSGANVLTF.

V gene TRBV28 combines with J gene TRBJ2-1, with TRBD1 matching over 7 bases. V trimming: 4 bases; J trimming: 6 bases; junction bases outside the gene matches: 15. The CDR3 runs to 17 residues. Germline CDR1 and CDR2: MDHEN and SYDVKM. CDR3 sequence reads: CASSYLGRAQGFNEQFF. DNA for the CDR3: TGTGCCAGCAGTTATTTGGGAAGGGCACAGGGGTTCAATGAGCAGTTCTTC.

V is TRBV7-9 and J is TRBJ2-7; D perhaps matches TRBD2 (5 bases). Germline CDR1 reads SEHNR; CDR2 reads FQNEAQ (reference sequence). The length of the CDR3 is 17 residues. V was clipped by 1 base and J by 7 bases, with 23 bases between them. DNA for the CDR3: TGTGCCAGCAGCTTAGGGGGAAGAGGGATCCCCCGTGATGAGCAGTACTTC. It yields the protein CASSLGGRGIPRDEQYF.

This chain connects TRBV11-2 to TRBJ2-1, with 7 bases aligning to TRBD1. The length of the CDR3 is 18 residues. V trimming: 0 bases; J trimming: 6 bases; junction bases outside the gene matches: 14. Germline CDR1 SGHAT, CDR2 FQNNGV. DNA of the CDR3: TGTGCCAGCAGCTTAGACTTGGTGTCAGGGGGTTTGTTCAATGAGCAGTTCTTC. It translates to CASSLDLVSGGLFNEQFF. The variable domain in full, completed from reference TRBV11-2 and TRBJ2-1, reads EAGVAQSPRYKIIEKRQSVAFWCNPISGHATLYWYQQILGQGPKLLIQFQNNGVVDDSQLPKDRFSAERLKGVDSTLKIQPAKLEDSAVYLCASSLDLVSGGLFNEQFFGPGTRLTVL.

The chain couples TRBV7-3 to TRBJ2-2, with 8 bases that match TRBD1. The CDR3 is 15 amino acids. Germline V gene lookup returns CDR1 SGHTA and CDR2 FQGTGA. Germline trimming cut 4 bases from V and 3 bases from J; bases unmatched to any gene: 4. In DNA, the CDR3 is TGTGCCAGCAGCTCGGACAGGGCCCACACCGGGGAGCTGTTTTTT. Residues: CASSSDRAHTGELFF.

V is TRBV27 and J is TRBJ2-4; D is possibly TRBD2 (5 bases). V dropped 2 bases and J dropped 3 bases, with 20 bases sitting between them. There are 18 residues in the CDR3. The germline V gene has CDR1 MNHEY and CDR2 SMNVEV (reference sequence). CDR3 in amino acids: CASSLVGNGINGKNIQYF. CDR3 nucleotides: TGTGCCAGCAGTTTAGTGGGGAACGGGATTAACGGCAAAAACATTCAGTACTTC.

This chain connects TRBV6-5 to TRBJ2-5; 8 nucleotides match TRBD1. The CDR3 has 15 residues. Germline V gene sequence: CDR1 MNHEY, CDR2 SVGAGI. Unmatched junction bases numbered 5, after V lost 0 bases and J lost 5 bases. Here the CDR3 DNA reads TGTGCCAGCAGTTACTCGGACAGGGCCCATGAGACCCAGTACTTC. This translates into CASSYSDRAHETQYF.

V and J are TRBV28 and TRBJ1-2, with D perhaps TRBD1 (6 bases). The CDR3 totals 17 residues. Germline loops: CDR1 MDHEN, CDR2 SYDVKM. Trimming pared 5 bases from V and 1 base from J, leaving 20 bases between. For the CDR3, the DNA is TGTGCCAGCAGTCGCCTTAACCAGGGGCGGAATAACTATGGCTACACCTTC. Translating gives CASSRLNQGRNNYGYTF.

The chain is built from TRBV29-1 and TRBJ1-5; 7 bases are a match to TRBD1. The germline V gene has CDR1 SQVTM and CDR2 ANQGSEA. The CDR3 totals 13 residues. Trimming removed 4 bases from V and 5 bases from J; junction bases left unmatched: 5. The CDR3 coding sequence is TGCAGCGTTGGACAGGGTCTGGATCAGCCCCAGCATTTT. As protein: CSVGQGLDQPQHF.

The chain's CDR3 is CASSLPGQSNYGYTF. The DNA of the CDR3 is TGTGCCAGCAGTTTACCGGGACAATCCAACTATGGCTACACCTTC. The rearrangement links TRBV7-2 to TRBJ1-2, with TRBD1 as a possible D gene (6 bases). CDR1 is SGHTA, CDR2 FQGNSA, per germline. The CDR3 is made up of 15 amino acids. V was cut by 6 bases and J by 2 bases, with 16 bases left in between.

CDR3 sequence: CAWSLRPTGAEAFF. DNA of the CDR3: TGTGCCTGGAGTCTTAGGCCCACCGGGGCTGAAGCTTTCTTT. The chain couples TRBV30 to TRBJ1-1; D gene ambiguous. The germline V gene has CDR1 GTSNPN and CDR2 SVGIG (reference sequence). Trimming pared 2 bases from V and 6 bases from J, leaving 16 bases between. The CDR3 extends over 14 amino acids.

This clone appeared once. DNA for the CDR3: TGTGCCAGCAGCTTGGTGGGAGGGGCGCTTATATACGAGCAGTACTTC. Translated: CASSLVGGALIYEQYF. The chain has TRBV5-5 and TRBJ2-7, with 7 bases fitting TRBD2. V trimming: 0 bases; J trimming: 4 bases; junction bases outside the gene matches: 10. From germline, CDR1 is SGHKS and CDR2 YYEKEE (reference sequence). The CDR3 is 16 residues long.

This chain uses TRBV19 with TRBJ2-3; 8 bases align to TRBD2. The germline V gene encodes CDR1 LNHDA and CDR2 SQIVND (reference sequence). The length of the CDR3 is 16 residues. Germline trimming cut 3 bases from V and 0 bases from J; bases unmatched to any gene: 5. DNA of the CDR3: TGTGCCAGTAGTATGGGGACTAGACTAAGCACAGATACGCAGTATTTT. The encoded protein is CASSMGTRLSTDTQYF.

This chain connects TRBV9 to TRBJ1-3; 7 positions match TRBD1. The CDR3 spans 17 residues. The trim removed 3 bases at V and 0 bases at J, leaving 9 bases unmatched. Germline V gene data show CDR1 as SGDLS and CDR2 as YYNGEE. The CDR3 loop is CASSEQGSRFSGNTIYF. The CDR3 DNA sequence: TGTGCCAGCAGCGAACAGGGGTCCCGTTTCTCTGGAAACACCATATATTTT.

The V and J genes are TRBV11-2 and TRBJ2-2; D is unresolved. CDR3 length equals 13 residues. CDR1 and CDR2 (germline): SGHAT, FQNNGV. Trimming took 5 bases from V and 7 from J, leaving 11 bases between them. The CDR3: CASSLLSGGELFF. CDR3 nucleotides: TGTGCCAGCAGCCTTCTATCGGGCGGGGAGCTGTTTTTT. The full variable domain, with the rest looked up from reference TRBV11-2 and TRBJ2-2, is EAGVAQSPRYKIIEKRQSVAFWCNPISGHATLYWYQQILGQGPKLLIQFQNNGVVDDSQLPKDRFSAERLKGVDSTLKIQPAKLEDSAVYLCASSLLSGGELFFGEGSRLTVL.

The chain carries TRBV19 and TRBJ1-5, with TRBD1 matching 8 bases. Germline lookup yields CDR1 LNHDA and CDR2 SQIVND (reference sequence). Trimming at V came to 4 bases and at J to 7 bases, leaving 6 bases not matched to a gene. CDR3 length: 14 amino acids. This CDR3 reads CASSTGGAKQPQHF. CDR3 nucleotides: TGTGCCAGTAGTACAGGGGGCGCGAAGCAGCCCCAGCATTTT.

The V call is TRBV9, the J call TRBJ1-1, with D hard to call. The length of the CDR3 is 15 residues. The V gene's germline CDR1 is SGDLS and CDR2 YYNGEE. V shed 0 bases and J shed 1 base, with 10 bases lying between them. CDR3 protein: CASSVDPSSNTEAFF. The CDR3 nucleotides are TGTGCCAGCAGCGTAGATCCGTCCTCGAACACTGAAGCTTTCTTT.